A single sample gave rise to the 13 T cell receptor beta chains below, sequenced in a study of shared clonotypes between healthy human individuals. Assay used: immunoSEQ multiplex PCR; TCRdb lists only in-frame clones, some missing. The table records 650,000 to 800,000 clones, 72% of them present only once. The specimen sequenced was memory CD4+ T cells sorted from blood. Subset in this sample: CD45RA-negative fraction. These receptors were obtained from a woman aged 25 to 39 in good health.

On this clone itself: This sample also contains other DNA sequences that code for the same CDR3. The chain links TRBV6-1 to TRBJ1-5, with unresolved D. With 4 bases removed from V and 6 bases from J, the gap between germline ends came to 10 bases. This CDR3 contains 13 residues. Looked up from germline, CDR1 is MNHNS and CDR2 is SASEGT. The CDR3 nucleotides read TGTGCCAGCAGTGGGCACAGAGGTCAGCCCCAGCATTTT. Its protein product is CASSGHRGQPQHF.

The genes are TRBV5-1 and TRBJ2-7; possibly TRBD1 for D (6 bases). The CDR3 consists of 14 residues. The V and J ends lost 4 bases and 3 bases respectively, with 14 bases between them. Germline V CDR1 and CDR2: SGHRS, YFSETQ. CDR3 loop: CASSPIQGSYEQYF. Here the CDR3 DNA reads TGCGCCAGCAGCCCGATACAGGGTAGCTACGAGCAGTACTTC.

Concerning this clone: The sample has other DNA sequences that encode this CDR3 too. This chain connects TRBV5-1 to TRBJ2-5, with D unclear. The CDR3 is 14 amino acids. The V end lost 0 bases, the J end lost 1 base, and 7 bases lay between the germline ends. Germline loops: CDR1 SGHRS, CDR2 YFSETQ. The DNA for the CDR3 is TGCGCCAGCAGCTTGGCGGTCAGCCAAGAGACCCAGTACTTC. Translation: CASSLAVSQETQYF.

This clone was detected ten times or more. The rearrangement links TRBV28 to TRBJ1-3; D ambiguous. V was clipped by 5 bases and J by 0 bases, with 11 bases between them. Germline V gene sequence: CDR1 MDHEN, CDR2 SYDVKM. This CDR3 is 15 amino acids long. The CDR3: CASSQTGYSGNTIYF. In nucleotides, the CDR3 is TGTGCCAGCAGTCAAACTGGCTACTCTGGAAACACCATATATTTT.

A few counts support this clone. The chain is built from TRBV19 and TRBJ2-4, with no clear D. Trimming shortened V by 1 base and J by 11 bases, and 15 bases separated the two germline ends. Germline V gene sequence: CDR1 LNHDA, CDR2 SQIVND (reference sequence). The CDR3 spans 14 residues. The CDR3 loop is CASSIARLSTFQYF. The CDR3 DNA reads as TGTGCCAGTAGTATAGCAAGGCTATCAACATTTCAGTACTTC.

On this clone: A read error is likely here: a far larger clone is one base away. The sample contains more than one DNA sequence encoding this CDR3. The rearrangement links TRBV5-1 to TRBJ2-1, with TRBD2 matching 9 bases. In germline, CDR1 is SGHRS, CDR2 YFSETQ. CDR3 length equals 15 residues. The V gene end was trimmed by 0 bases and the J gene end by 4 bases; junction bases not matched to a gene: 2. The CDR3 DNA reads TGCGCCAGCAGCTTGGGTAGCGGGGGATACAATGAGCAGTTCTTC. Translation gives CASSLGSGGYNEQFF. The entire variable domain, with the rest obtained from reference TRBV5-1 and TRBJ2-1, is as follows: KAGVTQTPRYLIKTRGQQVTLSCSPISGHRSVSWYQQTPGQGLQFLFEYFSETQRNKGNFPGRFSGRQFSNSRSEMNVSTLELGDSALYLCASSLGSGGYNEQFFGPGTRLTVL.

V and J are TRBV6-5 and TRBJ2-7, with D perhaps TRBD1 (5 bases). Trimming shortened V by 6 bases and J by 5 bases, and 17 bases separated the two germline ends. This CDR3 is 14 amino acids long. In germline, CDR1 is MNHEY, CDR2 SVGAGI. The CDR3 nucleotides are TGTGCCAGCAGACCTTACAGGAATTTACACGAGCAGTACTTC. Translated: CASRPYRNLHEQYF.

The chain is built from TRBV7-2 and TRBJ1-2; D not resolved. The CDR3 covers 14 residues. Germline V gives CDR1 SGHTA, CDR2 FQGNSA. With 1 base removed from V and 4 bases from J, the gap between germline ends came to 10 bases. In nucleotides, the CDR3 is TGTGCCAGCAGCTTAGACCCGACGGCCTATGGCTACACCTTC. This sequence encodes CASSLDPTAYGYTF.

The chain couples TRBV9 to TRBJ2-7; D gene uncertain. Germline V gene lookup returns CDR1 SGDLS and CDR2 YYNGEE. Trimming cost V 1 base and J 3 bases, with 8 bases left between them. The CDR3 consists of 13 residues. CDR3 nucleotides: TGTGCCAGCAGCGTAAATCCTAGCTACGAGCAGTACTTC. It encodes CASSVNPSYEQYF. Based on the CDR3 plus reference TRBV9 and TRBJ2-7, the full variable domain is DSGVTQTPKHLITATGQRVTLRCSPRSGDLSVYWYQQSLDQGLQFLIQYYNGEERAKGNILERFSAQQFPDLHSELNLSSLELGDSALYFCASSVNPSYEQYFGPGTRLTVT.

V and J are TRBV7-3 and TRBJ2-2; either TRBD1 or TRBD2 may supply D (7 bases each). CDR3 length: 16 residues. In germline, CDR1 is SGHTA, CDR2 FQGTGA. Trimming pared 6 bases from V and 7 bases from J, leaving 21 bases between. DNA of the CDR3: TGTGCCAGCAGGCCCCAGGGGGAGGGCCTTAGCGGGGAGCTGTTTTTT. It is translated as CASRPQGEGLSGELFF.

The rearrangement joins TRBV4-1 to TRBJ2-5, with 13 bases that match TRBD2. The CDR3 contains 15 residues. The V gene end was trimmed by 1 base and the J gene end by 5 bases; junction bases not matched to a gene: 1. The germline V gene has CDR1 MGHRA and CDR2 YSYEKL. The CDR3 sequence: CASSQVLAGGETQYF. CDR3 nucleotides: TGCGCCAGCAGCCAAGTACTAGCGGGGGGGGAGACCCAGTACTTC.

The chain is built from TRBV4-1 and TRBJ2-1, with 13 nucleotides matching TRBD2. CDR3 size: 19 residues. Germline CDR1 is MGHRA and CDR2 is YSYEKL. Germline trimming cut 1 base from V and 0 bases from J; bases unmatched to any gene: 6. The CDR3 is CASSQGLAGGKSSYNEQFF. The CDR3 bases are TGCGCCAGCAGCCAAGGACTAGCGGGAGGAAAAAGCTCCTACAATGAGCAGTTCTTC.

The rearrangement uses TRBV27 and TRBJ2-4; D is unclear. V was trimmed by 5 bases and J by 0 bases, leaving 8 bases between them. CDR1 is MNHEY, CDR2 SMNVEV, per germline (reference sequence). The CDR3 extends over 14 amino acids. CDR3 sequence reads: CASSRTVAKNIQYF. Here the CDR3 DNA reads TGTGCCAGCAGTCGTACAGTAGCCAAAAACATTCAGTACTTC.